This T cell receptor beta chain was captured in a study of blood T cell repertoires in COVID-19 (TCRdb year 2020). Looking at the study overall: Collaborator samples came from the United States, Italy and Spain and covered acute and convalescent phases of COVID-19. The prospective study material was composed of cDNA or gDNA derived from T cells, B-cell-depleted T cells, or PBMCs. Deeply sampled blood TCRbeta repertoires from subjects exposed to, actively infected with, or recovered from COVID-19 were included in the dataset. A freely available public database, intended as a resource for researchers studying the immune response to SARS-CoV-2, is where the repertoires were released. Samples came from the ongoing ImmuneRACE study (first 160 participants) plus 1,254 subjects from 6 global collaborators. Sample metadata almost always included a de-identified subject ID, COVID-19 status, age in years and sex. Where HLA class I and class II types were available, the types were taken from metadata supplied by the sample provider, not from assay-based typing.

Enrolling through a virtual design, the prospective study's participants ranged in age from roughly 18 to 100 years and lived across some 22 United States geographic areas. In the prospective study, cohorts were assigned on the basis of participant-reported clinical history obtained from a screening survey and a study questionnaire. Mobile phlebotomists in the prospective study collected whole blood, serum and a nasopharyngeal or oropharyngeal swab from every participant. Prospective study participants could optionally give additional blood draws and questionnaires over a 2-month period. Before DNA extraction, blood samples from the prospective study were shipped at room temperature or frozen. Looking up the germline V gene yields CDR1 MGHRA and CDR2 YSYEKL. From the cysteine through the phenylalanine, the CDR3 covers 16 amino acids. The kept DNA is CDR3 alone, 48 bases in frame from the first base. A distance of 11 bases separates the germline ends of V and J, which lose 1 base and 1 base respectively.

TCRbeta CDR3 regions were amplified from genomic DNA using the immunoSEQ Assay, a bias-controlled multiplex PCR. As for how the authors treated the data: The number of nucleated cells in each sample was estimated from the amplification of reference gene primers within the assay. To quantify the absolute abundance of each unique TCRbeta CDR3 rearrangement, sequence reads were collapsed and filtered. For each sample, productive Simpson clonality was calculated by taking the square root of Simpson's diversity index across productive rearrangements. The table comes from immuneACCESS by way of TCRdb, which keeps in-frame sequences with V and J called. Part of the clones is missing from these tables; in studies checked, under half for an unresolved V gene and the rest for unknown reasons. The V and J calls and clone size are taken from that table; D and trimming were inferred from the DNA. This sample has under 200,000 clones in its table, and 82% of those were observed once. The top ten clonotypes cover 4% to 6.5% of the sample.

Here is what the overall study found, with its caveats: The amount of clinical and demographic metadata varied by source and participant and was provided uncurated.

A remark on this clone: Its cognate antigen has yet to be identified. No much larger clone is present one base from it, and per-base qualities are unavailable.

Sequenced input: PBMCs or T cells enriched from blood (not recorded which). The chain joins TRBV4-1 to TRBJ1-5; the best D guess is TRBD1, with 5 bases matching. This receptor was obtained from an older woman with acute COVID-19. In nucleotides, the sequence is TGCGCCAGCAGCCAAGTGGCGCAGGGCAGCAATCAGCCCCAGCATTTT. Translated, this is CASSQVAQGSNQPQHF.